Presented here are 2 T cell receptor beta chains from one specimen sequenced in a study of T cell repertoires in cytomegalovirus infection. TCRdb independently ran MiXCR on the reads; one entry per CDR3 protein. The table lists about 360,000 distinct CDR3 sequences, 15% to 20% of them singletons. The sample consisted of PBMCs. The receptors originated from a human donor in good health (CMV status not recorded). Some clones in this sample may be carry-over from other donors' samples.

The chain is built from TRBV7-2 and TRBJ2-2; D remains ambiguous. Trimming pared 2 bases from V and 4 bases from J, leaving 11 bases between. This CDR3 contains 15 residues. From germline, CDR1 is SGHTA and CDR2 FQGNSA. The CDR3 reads CASSLTRNPTGELFF. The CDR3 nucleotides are TGTGCCAGCAGCTTAACTCGTAATCCCACCGGGGAGCTGTTTTTT.

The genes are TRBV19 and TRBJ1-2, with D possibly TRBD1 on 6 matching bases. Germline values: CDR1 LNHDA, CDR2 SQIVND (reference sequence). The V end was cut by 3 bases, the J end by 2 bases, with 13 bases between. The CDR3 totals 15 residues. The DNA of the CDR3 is TGTGCCAGTAGTATCGGGTCGCAGGGGAACTATGGCTACACCTTC. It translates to CASSIGSQGNYGYTF.